This entry describes one TCR beta chain. What it binds is unknown. Both RNA and DNA were isolated together from roughly 20-30 mg of bulk tissue that had not been sorted. This entry belongs to a study of tumor-infiltrating lymphocytes in primary liver carcinoma. Study at large: The neoplasms were of stage T1-T3 N0M0, with dimensions of roughly 4.2 to 10 cm across.

Study conclusions and caveats: Blood trailed tumors significantly in top-250-clone fraction (p = 0.039).

TCR beta cDNA was reverse-transcribed from approximately 0.45 ug of total RNA. The reaction used a constant-region primer and ProtoScript II reverse transcriptase. Employing slightly modified ARM-PCR, three nested multiplex PCR rounds were run, and these gave rise to the TCR beta libraries. Each CDR3 protein gets one entry after TCRdb re-called the multiplex PCR reads with MiXCR. Among approximately 80,000 distinct CDR3 sequences listed, 69% were seen once. The specimen sequenced was tumor-adjacent normal liver tissue. The TCR sequence derives from a man aged 40-50 years with primary liver carcinoma and hepatitis B virus infection.

Here the CDR3 reads CASSLFLGLAGETYEQYF. CDR3 nucleotide sequence: TGTGCCAGCAGTTTATTCTTGGGACTAGCGGGAGAGACCTACGAGCAGTACTTC. The gene calls are TRBV28 and TRBJ2-7; 14 nucleotides line up with TRBD2. The CDR3 spans 18 residues. V lost 1 base and J lost 2; bases outside the gene matches: 7. CDR1 MDHEN and CDR2 SYDVKM come from the germline V gene. The entire variable domain, with the rest obtained from reference TRBV28 and TRBJ2-7, is as follows: DVKVTQSSRYLVKRTGEKVFLECVQDMDHENMFWYRQDPGLGLRLIYFSYDVKMKEKGDIPEGYSVSREKKERFSLILESASTNQTSMYLCASSLFLGLAGETYEQYFGPGTRLTVT.